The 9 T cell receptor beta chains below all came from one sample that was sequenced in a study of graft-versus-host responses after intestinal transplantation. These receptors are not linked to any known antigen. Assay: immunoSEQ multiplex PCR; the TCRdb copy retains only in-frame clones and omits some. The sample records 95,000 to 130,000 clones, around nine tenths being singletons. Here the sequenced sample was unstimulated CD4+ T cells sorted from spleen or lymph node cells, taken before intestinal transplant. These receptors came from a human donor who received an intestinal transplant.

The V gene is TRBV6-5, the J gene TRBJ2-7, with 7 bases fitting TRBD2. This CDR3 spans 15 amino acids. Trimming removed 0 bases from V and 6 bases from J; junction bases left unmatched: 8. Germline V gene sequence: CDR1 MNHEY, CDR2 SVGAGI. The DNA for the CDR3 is TGTGCCAGCAGTTACTCGATATCTACGGGGGGCGAGCAGTACTTC. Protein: CASSYSISTGGEQYF.

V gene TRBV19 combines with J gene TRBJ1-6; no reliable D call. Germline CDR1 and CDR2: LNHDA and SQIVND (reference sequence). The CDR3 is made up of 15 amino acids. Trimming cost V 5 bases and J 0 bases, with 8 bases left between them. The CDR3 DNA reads TGTGCCAGTAGTCCTAGTAGCTCCTATAATTCACCCCTCCACTTT. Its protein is CASSPSSSYNSPLHF. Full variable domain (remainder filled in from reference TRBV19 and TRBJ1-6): DGGITQSPKYLFRKEGQNVTLSCEQNLNHDAMYWYRQDPGQGLRLIYYSQIVNDFQKGDIAEGYSVSREKKESFPLTVTSAQKNPTAFYLCASSPSSSYNSPLHFGNGTRLTVT.

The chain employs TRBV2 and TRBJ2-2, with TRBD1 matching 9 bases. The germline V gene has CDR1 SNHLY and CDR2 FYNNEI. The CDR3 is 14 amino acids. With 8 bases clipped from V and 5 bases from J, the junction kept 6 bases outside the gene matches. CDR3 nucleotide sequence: TGTGCCAGCGTGGACAGGGGAAGGACCGGGGAGCTGTTTTTT. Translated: CASVDRGRTGELFF.

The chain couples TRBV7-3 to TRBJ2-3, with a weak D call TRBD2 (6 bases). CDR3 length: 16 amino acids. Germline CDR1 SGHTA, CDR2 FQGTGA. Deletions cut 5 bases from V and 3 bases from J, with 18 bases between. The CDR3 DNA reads TGTGCCAGCAGCGCACAGCCACGGGAGTTGACAGATACGCAGTATTTT. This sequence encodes CASSAQPRELTDTQYF.

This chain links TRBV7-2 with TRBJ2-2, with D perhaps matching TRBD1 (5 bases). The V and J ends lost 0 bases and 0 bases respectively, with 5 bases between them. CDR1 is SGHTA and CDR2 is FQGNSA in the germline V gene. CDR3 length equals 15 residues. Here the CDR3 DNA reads TGTGCCAGCAGCTTAGCGGGGCCGAACACCGGGGAGCTGTTTTTT. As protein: CASSLAGPNTGELFF.

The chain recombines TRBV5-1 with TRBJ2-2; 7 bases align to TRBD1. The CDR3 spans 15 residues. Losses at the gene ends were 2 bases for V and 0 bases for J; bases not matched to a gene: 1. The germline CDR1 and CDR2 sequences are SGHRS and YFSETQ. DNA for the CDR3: TGCGCCAGCAGCTTTGACAGGGCGAACACCGGGGAGCTGTTTTTT. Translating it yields CASSFDRANTGELFF.

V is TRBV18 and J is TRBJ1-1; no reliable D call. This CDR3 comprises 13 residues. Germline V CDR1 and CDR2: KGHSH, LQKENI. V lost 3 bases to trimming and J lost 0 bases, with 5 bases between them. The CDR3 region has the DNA TGTGCCAGCTCACCGGACTTGAACACTGAAGCTTTCTTT. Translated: CASSPDLNTEAFF.

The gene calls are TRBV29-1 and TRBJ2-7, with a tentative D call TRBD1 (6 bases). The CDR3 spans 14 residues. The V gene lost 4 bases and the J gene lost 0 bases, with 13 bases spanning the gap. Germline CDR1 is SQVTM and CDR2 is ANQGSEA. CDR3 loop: CSVATGLLSYEQYF. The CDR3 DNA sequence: TGCAGCGTTGCGACAGGTTTACTCTCCTACGAGCAGTACTTC.

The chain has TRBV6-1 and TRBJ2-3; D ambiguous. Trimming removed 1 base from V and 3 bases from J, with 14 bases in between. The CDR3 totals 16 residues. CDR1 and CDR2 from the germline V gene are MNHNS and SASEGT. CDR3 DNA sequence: TGTGCCAGCAGTGAAGTACCCCAAAGGAGAACAGATACGCAGTATTTT. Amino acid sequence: CASSEVPQRRTDTQYF.